A selection of T cell receptor beta chains follows, all from one sample in a study of monozygotic twins with inflammatory bowel disease. Reprocessing the 5' RACE reads, TCRdb reports a single entry for every CDR3 protein and omits DNA. This sample contains about 450,000 distinct CDR3 sequences. The specimen was blood. These receptors all come from a human donor with ulcerative colitis or Crohn's disease, or a healthy co-twin of an affected twin (not recorded which). Both conserved end residues are part of each CDR3. The order of the fields is J gene, V gene, CDR3 protein.

TRBJ1-1,TRBV12-5,CASGIGQNTEAFF
TRBJ1-1,TRBV29-1,CSVEGLRYTEAFF
TRBJ2-7,TRBV10-3,CAISRAGTGTGHYEQYF
TRBJ2-7,TRBV27,CASRTGGVNEQYF
TRBJ2-2,TRBV5-6,CASSSGIVENTGELFF
TRBJ1-5,TRBV19,CATLGQGDQPQHF
TRBJ2-3,TRBV12-3/TRBV12-4,CASSFGARRDTQYF
TRBJ1-5,TRBV6-5,CASSSTGRNQPQHF
TRBJ2-5,TRBV7-9,CASSIPVGGIETQYF
TRBJ2-1,TRBV24-1,CATSAALSSYNEQFF
TRBJ2-2,TRBV4-2,CASSLGRGADAGELFF
TRBJ1-5,TRBV7-2,CASSVIWGINQPQHF
TRBJ2-3,TRBV5-1,CASSLGLRSTDTQYF
TRBJ2-7,TRBV10-3,CAISGDRVEQYF
TRBJ2-1,TRBV4-2,CASSQGGTNNEQFF
TRBJ1-5,TRBV5-1,CASSLEGQGRQPQHF
TRBJ2-3,TRBV7-3,CASSPGTGSGTDTQYF
TRBJ2-7,TRBV9,CASSPSGIEQYF
TRBJ2-3,TRBV27,CASTTGQGLERDTQYF
TRBJ2-2,TRBV5-1,CASSWGTANTGELFF
TRBJ2-5,TRBV20-1,CSAPRLAGRVETQYF
TRBJ2-2,TRBV12-3/TRBV12-4,CASRSLRGTGELFF
TRBJ2-1,TRBV6-5,CASSYRGQGLRNEQFF
TRBJ1-1,TRBV7-6,CASSLESSTEAFF
TRBJ2-2,TRBV30,CAWSVRVTGELFF
TRBJ2-7,TRBV7-2,CASRHPLAGSYEQYF
TRBJ2-7,TRBV7-2,CASSLADPGKDEQYF
TRBJ2-3,TRBV7-9,CASSLGIGGTDTQYF
TRBJ2-7,TRBV5-6,CASSLFSTELGGEQYF
TRBJ2-7,TRBV12-3/TRBV12-4,CASSLAVRGAEQYF
TRBJ2-3,TRBV10-3,CAISGLAADTQYF
TRBJ2-1,TRBV20-1,CSASTGQVSSYNEQFF
TRBJ2-4,TRBV6-6,CASSSLDDRNIQYF
TRBJ2-3,TRBV5-5,CASSSGLPTDTQYF
TRBJ2-1,TRBV7-2,CASSVTSGGHNEQFF
TRBJ1-3,TRBV2,CASTGTGNTIYF
TRBJ2-3,TRBV24-1,CATSDGGASTDTQYF
TRBJ1-5,TRBV2,CASSSRGDFNQPQHF
TRBJ2-5,TRBV12-3/TRBV12-4,CASTTGYQETQYF
TRBJ2-3,TRBV3-1,CASSPTRLAGDTQYF
TRBJ2-1,TRBV9,CASSVEGTSYNEQFF
TRBJ2-7,TRBV4-1,CASSQDYSSYEQYF
TRBJ2-1,TRBV2,CASSAGTGVEQFF
TRBJ2-3,TRBV10-3,CAISGGSTDTQYF
TRBJ2-1,TRBV5-1,CASSFLGGTNNEQFF
TRBJ1-3,TRBV6-1,CASSRSQGGSGNTIYF
TRBJ2-2,TRBV18,CASSPPSQNTGELFF
TRBJ2-7,TRBV15,CATSNTLVGTGRYEQYF
TRBJ2-1,TRBV9,CASSRSGGHNEQFF
TRBJ1-5,TRBV7-2,CASSARTGGGSSQPQHF
TRBJ2-4,TRBV12-3/TRBV12-4,CASSLELGGDIQYF
TRBJ2-3,TRBV7-9,CASSRLTDTQYF